The 5 T cell receptor beta chains listed next were all sequenced from one sample in a study of T cell repertoires in ileal Crohn's disease. Profiling relied on immunoSEQ multiplex PCR, and the TCRdb table lists in-frame clones only, not all of them. The repertoire holds thousands of clones, 75% to 85% seen once, with roughly 4.7% in the top ten. Sequenced: ileal tissue. Receptors were obtained from an adult with Crohn's disease.

The J gene is TRBJ2-4, the V gene TRBV7-9; a weak D match, TRBD2 (6 bases). V lost 5 bases and J 3 bases, leaving 14 bases between the germline ends. The CDR3 runs to 15 residues. CDR1 is SEHNR and CDR2 is FQNEAQ in the germline V gene (reference sequence). CDR3 sequence: CASSPSLGGKNIQYF. The CDR3 bases are TGTGCCAGCAGCCCCAGCCTGGGAGGCAAAAACATTCAGTACTTC.

The chain employs TRBV19 and TRBJ2-2; the D gene is possibly TRBD2 (5 bases). Trimming left V 3 bases short and J 6 bases short, with 17 bases between. The germline gives CDR1 LNHDA, CDR2 SQIVND (reference sequence). The CDR3 totals 16 residues. The chain's CDR3 is CASSIGRARVAGELFF. The CDR3 nucleotides read TGTGCCAGTAGTATCGGGCGGGCCCGAGTCGCCGGGGAGCTGTTTTTT.

This chain links TRBV5-1 with TRBJ2-1; D unresolved. This CDR3 region has 11 residues. From germline, CDR1 is SGHRS and CDR2 YFSETQ. Trimming left V 3 bases short and J 10 bases short, with 8 bases between. CDR3 sequence: CASSYAQEQFF. The CDR3 bases are TGCGCCAGCAGCTACGCGCAAGAGCAGTTCTTC.

The rearrangement links TRBV9 to TRBJ2-1; weak D call: TRBD1 (6 bases). The CDR3 loop spans 13 amino acids. The V gene lost 3 bases and the J gene lost 8 bases, with 12 bases spanning the gap. The germline V gene encodes CDR1 SGDLS and CDR2 YYNGEE. CDR3 loop: CASSERTVDEQFF. CDR3 DNA: TGTGCCAGCAGCGAGCGGACAGTGGATGAGCAGTTCTTC.

The genes are TRBV7-2 and TRBJ2-7; 11 bases are shared with TRBD2. CDR1 SGHTA and CDR2 FQGNSA come from the germline V gene. With V trimmed by 3 bases and J by 3 bases, 4 bases remained unmatched. This CDR3 is 15 amino acids long. CDR3 region: CASSFSGRAGYEQYF. In DNA form, the CDR3 reads TGTGCCAGCAGCTTTAGCGGGAGGGCCGGCTACGAGCAGTACTTC.